These 28 T cell receptor beta chains were all obtained from the same sample, sequenced in a study of T-cell reconstitution after alpha-beta-depleted transplantation in children. Unique molecular identifiers were incorporated when the TCRbeta library was constructed. TCRdb reanalysed the PCR reads using MiXCR and keeps one entry per CDR3 protein. The repertoire holds hundreds of thousands of distinct CDR3 sequences, with 8% to 11% as singletons. Sample: PBMCs, taken before TCRalphabeta/CD19-depleted stem cell transplant. The receptor source for this set is a child under 10 years old with inherited bone marrow failure, due to receive a stem cell transplant.

This chain connects TRBV20-1 to TRBJ1-5; TRBD1 is a possible D gene (5 bases). This CDR3 is 12 amino acids long. The germline gives CDR1 DFQATT, CDR2 SNEGSKA (reference sequence). Deletions cut 0 bases from V and 14 bases from J, with 14 bases between. The CDR3 is CSARELAREEHF. CDR3 bases: TGCAGTGCTAGAGAATTGGCCAGGGAGGAGCATTTT.

This clonotype was recorded at least ten times. CDR3 loop: CASSYLGLADPRYF. For the CDR3, the DNA is TGTGCCAGCAGTTATCTAGGACTAGCGGATCCTCGGTACTTC. The rearrangement joins TRBV6-2 or TRBV6-3 to TRBJ2-7; the match to TRBD2 covers 10 bases. J was trimmed by 12 bases and V by 3 bases; bases with no gene match: 11. The CDR3 has 14 amino acids. Germline V gene sequence: CDR1 MNHEY, CDR2 SVGEGT.

Ten or more counts support this clonotype. The chain recombines TRBV20-1 with TRBJ1-1; TRBD1 is a possible D gene (5 bases). Trimming removed 3 bases at V and 3 bases at J, with 11 bases between. Looked up from germline, CDR1 is DFQATT and CDR2 is SNEGSKA (reference sequence). The CDR3 is 13 amino acids. The CDR3 DNA reads as TGCAGTGCTAGGGGGGAGACGGACACTGAAGCTTTCTTT. Its protein is CSARGETDTEAFF.

This clonotype came up many times. This chain uses TRBV12-3 or TRBV12-4 with TRBJ2-1; D is tentatively TRBD1 or TRBD2 (5 bases each). The CDR3 runs 16 residues. The V gene lost 1 base and the J gene lost 0 bases, with 10 bases spanning the gap. CDR3 residues: CASSLGGYRSYNEQFF. DNA for the CDR3: TGTGCCAGCAGTTTAGGGGGGTACCGCTCCTACAATGAGCAGTTCTTC.

This clonotype was found many times. V and J are TRBV7-9 and TRBJ2-1, with D perhaps TRBD2 (6 bases). The CDR3 runs to 15 residues. CDR1 and CDR2 from the germline V gene are SEHNR and FQNEAQ (reference sequence). Trimming removed 3 bases at V and 6 bases at J, with 15 bases between. CDR3 bases: TGTGCCAGCAGCTTTTTAGGAGGGGCCTTCAATGAGCAGTTCTTC. Encoded protein: CASSFLGGAFNEQFF.

V usage is TRBV2 and J usage is TRBJ1-2; tentative D call: TRBD1 (5 bases). The CDR3 loop spans 14 amino acids. Germline CDR1 and CDR2: SNHLY and FYNNEI. V lost 8 bases, J lost 5 bases, and 18 bases lay in between. In DNA, the CDR3 is TGTGCCAGCTTGAGGGACGAGGGGCCTTATGGCTACACCTTC. The encoded protein is CASLRDEGPYGYTF.

This clonotype was seen ten or more times. The rearrangement links TRBV20-1 to TRBJ1-1; TRBD1 agrees at 7 bases. The CDR3 contains 14 residues. In germline, CDR1 is DFQATT, CDR2 SNEGSKA (reference sequence). The V and J ends lost 2 bases and 3 bases, in that order; junction bases with no gene match: 6. In DNA form, the CDR3 reads TGCAGTGCTAGACGACAGGGTTTGGACACTGAAGCTTTCTTT. Protein sequence: CSARRQGLDTEAFF.

This rearrangement joins TRBV6-2 or TRBV6-3 to TRBJ2-2, with 11 nucleotides matching TRBD2. The V gene end was trimmed by 6 bases and the J gene end by 4 bases; junction bases not matched to a gene: 7. The CDR3 spans 16 residues. Looked up from germline, CDR1 is MNHEY and CDR2 is SVGEGT. DNA of the CDR3: TGTGCCAGCAGAATTGCCGGGACTAGCGGCACCGGGGAGCTGTTTTTT. Protein sequence: CASRIAGTSGTGELFF.

This clonotype was counted ten times or more. This chain connects TRBV20-1 to TRBJ2-3, with D possibly TRBD2 on 7 matching bases. Trimming removed 3 bases at V and 4 bases at J, with 17 bases between. Looked up from germline, CDR1 is DFQATT and CDR2 is SNEGSKA (reference sequence). CDR3 length equals 15 residues. This CDR3 reads CSAREGGGPADTQYF. DNA for the CDR3: TGCAGTGCTAGGGAGGGGGGAGGGCCGGCAGATACGCAGTATTTT.

This clonotype was counted at least ten times. The chain carries TRBV29-1 and TRBJ2-2, with D tentatively TRBD2 (6 bases). Trimming stripped 5 bases from V and 5 bases from J, with 6 bases between. Germline values: CDR1 SQVTM, CDR2 ANQGSEA. The CDR3 spans 11 residues. CDR3 nucleotides: TGCAGCGTTCGGGAGACCGGGGAGCTGTTTTTT. This gives the protein CSVRETGELFF.

With respect to this clonotype: This may be a read error: a much more frequent sequence differs by one nucleotide. The chain joins TRBV20-1 to TRBJ2-5, with D perhaps TRBD1 or TRBD2 (6 bases each). Germline CDR1 DFQATT, CDR2 SNEGSKA (reference sequence). The CDR3 runs 14 residues. Trimming removed 3 bases from V and 3 bases from J, with 14 bases in between. Written as DNA, the CDR3 is TGCAGTGCTAGTCTAGGGGGGCTGGAAGAGACCCAGTACTTC. Protein: CSASLGGLEETQYF.

This clonotype was observed at least ten times. The chain uses TRBV19 and TRBJ2-5; D is unresolved. The germline V and J ends were trimmed by 6 bases and 1 base, with 9 bases remaining between them. The CDR3 length is 13 residues. The germline V gene has CDR1 LNHDA and CDR2 SQIVND (reference sequence). This CDR3 is CASRNRTQETQYF. The CDR3 DNA reads TGTGCCAGTAGAAACAGAACCCAAGAGACCCAGTACTTC.

This clonotype was seen ten or more times. The chain joins TRBV29-1 to TRBJ2-1, with a tentative D call TRBD1 (6 bases). Deletions cut 8 bases from V and 2 bases from J, with 13 bases between. CDR3 length: 13 amino acids. CDR1 and CDR2 (germline): SQVTM, ANQGSEA. CDR3 nucleotides: TGCAGCTCCAGGGGTCGGACCTACAATGAGCAGTTCTTC. Translating it yields CSSRGRTYNEQFF.

This clonotype appeared many times. J is TRBJ2-7 and V is TRBV7-9; the match to TRBD1 covers 7 bases. Germline lookup yields CDR1 SEHNR and CDR2 FQNEAQ (reference sequence). Unmatched junction bases numbered 14, after V lost 2 bases and J lost 7 bases. The CDR3 is 16 residues long. CDR3 residues: CASSLQVPGGPLEQYF. As DNA, the CDR3 is TGTGCCAGCAGCTTACAAGTACCAGGGGGTCCTTTGGAGCAGTACTTC. The full variable domain, completed using reference TRBV7-9 and TRBJ2-7, is DTGVSQNPRHKITKRGQNVTFRCDPISEHNRLYWYRQTLGQGPEFLTYFQNEAQLEKSRLLSDRFSAERPKGSFSTLEIQRTEQGDSAMYLCASSLQVPGGPLEQYFGPGTRLTVT.

This clonotype was detected ten times or more. This chain uses TRBV12-3 or TRBV12-4 with TRBJ1-1; D remains ambiguous. The CDR3 extends over 12 amino acids. V lost 2 bases to trimming and J lost 4 bases, with 5 bases between them. The CDR3 protein is CASSLTPTEAFF. In DNA, the CDR3 is TGTGCCAGCAGTTTAACCCCCACTGAAGCTTTCTTT.

In this sample, this clonotype turned up many times. V usage is TRBV27 and J usage is TRBJ2-3; D might be TRBD1 (7 bases). The CDR3 covers 15 residues. Trimming stripped 5 bases from V and 3 bases from J, with 15 bases between. Germline CDR1 MNHEY, CDR2 SMNVEV (reference sequence). The CDR3 DNA is TGTGCCAGCAGTCCTCAGGGGGGCCTAACAGATACGCAGTATTTT. Protein product: CASSPQGGLTDTQYF.

This chain joins TRBV6-1 and TRBJ2-5; 14 bases fit TRBD2. CDR3 length equals 14 residues. V gave up 7 bases and J gave up 4 bases; unmatched junction bases: 2. Germline V gene data show CDR1 as MNHNS and CDR2 as SASEGT. CDR3 coding DNA: TGTGCCAGCAAGGGACTAGCGGGAGTAGAGACCCAGTACTTC. Translating it yields CASKGLAGVETQYF.

This clonotype was counted ten times or more. A read error may account for a junction end that differs from germline. The genes are TRBV29-1 and TRBJ2-1, with D perhaps TRBD2 (5 bases). Germline assignment: CDR1 SQVTM and CDR2 ANQGSEA. The CDR3 covers 11 residues. The CDR3 DNA reads TGCAGCGTGGAAGATGGTCGGGGGCAGTTCTTC. Its protein product is CSVEDGRGQFF.

This clonotype was seen repeatedly, ten times or more. The genes are TRBV29-1 and TRBJ2-1; 9 bases line up with TRBD2. The germline V gene has CDR1 SQVTM and CDR2 ANQGSEA. V dropped 4 bases and J dropped 8; count of bases not matched to a gene: 12. This CDR3 region has 15 residues. CDR3 DNA: TGCAGCGTTGTCCTGGGGCTAGCGGGAAACTATGAGCAGTTCTTC. It yields the protein CSVVLGLAGNYEQFF.

This clonotype was seen repeatedly, ten times or more. The chain links TRBV10-2 to TRBJ2-1; D is uncertain. Germline V CDR1 and CDR2: WSHSY, SAAADI. V lost 10 bases to trimming and J lost 5 bases, with 12 bases between them. The CDR3 totals 12 residues. CDR3 amino acids: CATSPSDNEQFF. In DNA, the CDR3 is TGCGCCACCAGCCCCTCGGACAATGAGCAGTTCTTC.

This clonotype was recorded many times. The chain employs TRBV27 and TRBJ2-7, with 7 bases that match TRBD2. Germline CDR1 is MNHEY and CDR2 is SMNVEV (reference sequence). The CDR3 has 14 residues. V was pared by 5 bases and J by 2 bases, with 6 bases of the junction left unmatched. The CDR3 region has the DNA TGTGCCAGCAGTGAGGCTAGCGGTCCCTACGAGCAGTACTTC. It encodes CASSEASGPYEQYF.

This clonotype was observed many times. The rearrangement joins TRBV29-1 to TRBJ1-1; D not certain. CDR3 size: 14 residues. Germline V gene lookup returns CDR1 SQVTM and CDR2 ANQGSEA. Trimming took off 8 bases at V and 1 base at J, with 17 bases between the two ends. The CDR3 sequence is CSIRSRAANTEAFF. CDR3 sequence (DNA): TGCAGCATACGGAGCCGGGCCGCGAACACTGAAGCTTTCTTT.

The rearrangement joins TRBV7-2 to TRBJ2-7, with D tentatively TRBD1 (6 bases). Germline CDR1 is SGHTA and CDR2 is FQGNSA. V was pared by 5 bases and J by 3 bases, with 17 bases between. The CDR3 covers 15 residues. DNA for the CDR3: TGTGCCAGCAGCCTGCAGGGGAAGGTTTTCTACGAGCAGTACTTC. It specifies CASSLQGKVFYEQYF.

V is TRBV20-1 and J is TRBJ2-1; D perhaps matches TRBD1 (6 bases). The germline CDR1 and CDR2 sequences are DFQATT and SNEGSKA (reference sequence). CDR3 length: 14 amino acids. V lost 5 bases and J 2 bases, leaving 13 bases between the germline ends. The CDR3 coding sequence is TGCAGTGCTCTACGCCGGGACACCTACAATGAGCAGTTCTTC. It specifies CSALRRDTYNEQFF.

Points on this clonotype: Possible read error: a much larger clone is one base away. The CDR3 loop is CASRLDRLIVYTF. CDR3 in DNA: TGTGCCAGCAGGCTGGACAGGCTAATAGTGTACACCTTC. The rearrangement joins TRBV28 to TRBJ1-2; 7 bases are a match to TRBD1. This CDR3 has 13 amino acids. V lost 6 bases, J lost 11 bases, and 12 bases stayed unmatched. Germline CDR1 reads MDHEN; CDR2 reads SYDVKM.

The sample holds many counts of this clonotype. The chain recombines TRBV7-9 with TRBJ1-2; tentatively, D is TRBD1 (6 bases). This CDR3 has 13 amino acids. CDR1 SEHNR and CDR2 FQNEAQ come from the germline V gene (reference sequence). Trimming shortened V by 5 bases and J by 3 bases, and 10 bases separated the two germline ends. The CDR3 loop is CASSPDSYYGYTF. The CDR3 bases are TGTGCCAGCAGCCCGGACAGCTACTATGGCTACACCTTC. The whole variable domain, remainder taken from reference TRBV7-9 and TRBJ1-2, is DTGVSQNPRHKITKRGQNVTFRCDPISEHNRLYWYRQTLGQGPEFLTYFQNEAQLEKSRLLSDRFSAERPKGSFSTLEIQRTEQGDSAMYLCASSPDSYYGYTFGSGTRLTVV.

This clonotype was counted at least ten times. V is TRBV2 and J is TRBJ2-1, with a possible D match to TRBD2 (6 bases). V gave up 9 bases and J gave up 0 bases, with 9 bases separating them. There are 13 residues in the CDR3. Germline V gene data show CDR1 as SNHLY and CDR2 as FYNNEI. This CDR3 reads CASGRISYNEQFF. The CDR3, as DNA: TGTGCCAGTGGGAGGATCTCCTACAATGAGCAGTTCTTC.

This clonotype was seen repeatedly, ten times or more. The V call is TRBV20-1, the J call TRBJ2-2; D ambiguous. Germline CDR1 and CDR2: DFQATT and SNEGSKA (reference sequence). This CDR3 has 14 residues. V lost 5 bases and J 1 base, leaving 11 bases between the germline ends. The chain's CDR3 is CSAPVDGNTGELFF. As DNA, the CDR3 is TGCAGTGCTCCTGTCGACGGGAACACCGGGGAGCTGTTTTTT.